The clone carrying this T cell receptor (beta chain) showed up just once. The antigen is unknown. The source of the sample is a study of early T cells in non-severe SARS-CoV-2 infection. Study overall: Sequenced bulk RNA came from whole blood that was unsorted, and chains were unpaired.

Points from the study as a whole: Database matching using VDJdb favored anti-spike CD8 responses, with private and CD4 specificities left missing.

The germline V and J ends were trimmed by 4 bases and 0 bases, with 10 bases remaining between them. CDR1 is LGHDT and CDR2 is YNNKEL in the germline V gene (reference sequence). The CDR3 has 14 residues. Unique molecular identifier tags were affixed to discrete cDNA molecules. Using its own MiXCR run on the 5' RACE reads, TCRdb lists one record per CDR3 protein. The sample holds roughly 69,000 distinct CDR3 sequences; about a tenth are singletons and the top ten take roughly 15%. The chain joins TRBV3-1 to TRBJ2-7; D ambiguous. Sequencing was performed on whole blood, taken at baseline. This TCR came from an adult who was a healthcare worker with PCR-confirmed SARS-CoV-2 infection or an uninfected control (not recorded which). The CDR3 bases are TGTGCCAGCAGCCCCACCCGGAGCTCCTACGAGCAGTACTTC. The encoded protein is CASSPTRSSYEQYF.